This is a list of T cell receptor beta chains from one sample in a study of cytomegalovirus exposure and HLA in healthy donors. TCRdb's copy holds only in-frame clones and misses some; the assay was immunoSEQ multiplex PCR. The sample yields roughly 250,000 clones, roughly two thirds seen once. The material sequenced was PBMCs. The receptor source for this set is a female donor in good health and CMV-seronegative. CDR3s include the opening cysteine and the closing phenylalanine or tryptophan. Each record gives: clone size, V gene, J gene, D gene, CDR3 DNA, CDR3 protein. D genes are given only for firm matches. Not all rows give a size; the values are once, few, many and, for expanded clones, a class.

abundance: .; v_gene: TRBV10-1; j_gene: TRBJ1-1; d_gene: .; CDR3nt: TGCGCCAGCTCTCTCTCGACGGCAGGGAACACTGAAGCTTTCTTT; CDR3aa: CASSLSTAGNTEAFF
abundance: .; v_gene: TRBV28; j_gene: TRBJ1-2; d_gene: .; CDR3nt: TGTGCCAGCAGTTTGAGTGACAGGTTCGTCTATGGCTACACCTTC; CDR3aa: CASSLSDRFVYGYTF
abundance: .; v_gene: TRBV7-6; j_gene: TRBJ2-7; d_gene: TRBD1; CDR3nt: TGTGCCACTCAAAGGGACAGCCTTTCCTACGAGCAGTACTTC; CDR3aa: CATQRDSLSYEQYF
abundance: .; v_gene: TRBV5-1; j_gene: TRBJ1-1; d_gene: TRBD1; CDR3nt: TGCGCCAGCAGCAATCATACAGGGGGCGTCAGGACAGCTTTCTTT; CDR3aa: CASSNHTGGVRTAFF
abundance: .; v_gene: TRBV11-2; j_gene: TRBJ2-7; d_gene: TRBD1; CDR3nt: TGTGCCAGCAGCAATAACAGGGGCCACTACGAGCAGTACTTC; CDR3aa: CASSNNRGHYEQYF
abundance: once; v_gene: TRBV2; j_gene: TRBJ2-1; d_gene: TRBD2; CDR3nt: TGTGCCATCCCCCTAACTAGCGGGAGGGCCAATGAGCAGTTCTTC; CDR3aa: CAIPLTSGRANEQFF
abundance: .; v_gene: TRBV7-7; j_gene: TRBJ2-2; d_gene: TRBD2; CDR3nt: TGTGCCAGCAGCCCCAAAGCGGGAGCGAACACCGGGGAGCTGTTTTTT; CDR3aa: CASSPKAGANTGELFF
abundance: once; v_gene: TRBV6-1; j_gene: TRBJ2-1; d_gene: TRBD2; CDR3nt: TGTGCCAGCAGTGAGGGACTAGCGGGAGGTGAAAATGAGCAGTTCTTC; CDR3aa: CASSEGLAGGENEQFF
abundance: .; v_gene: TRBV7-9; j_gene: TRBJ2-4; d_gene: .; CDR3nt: TGTGCCAGCAGCGGAGAGGACGGACAAGTAAACATTCAGTACTTC; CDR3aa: CASSGEDGQVNIQYF
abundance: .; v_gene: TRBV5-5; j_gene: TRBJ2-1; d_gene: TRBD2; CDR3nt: TGTGCCAGCAGCTTGACGGGGACTAGTTGGTCCTATGAGCAGTTCTTC; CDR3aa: CASSLTGTSWSYEQFF
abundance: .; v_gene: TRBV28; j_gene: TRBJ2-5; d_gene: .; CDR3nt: TGTGCCAGCAGTTTAGCCGGGGGGCGCAGGGAGACCCAGTACTTC; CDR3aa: CASSLAGGRRETQYF
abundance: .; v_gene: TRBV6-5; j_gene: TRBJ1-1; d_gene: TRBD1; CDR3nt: TGTGCCAGCAGCCCCGACAGGGGCGTAGGAGCTTTCTTT; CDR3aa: CASSPDRGVGAFF
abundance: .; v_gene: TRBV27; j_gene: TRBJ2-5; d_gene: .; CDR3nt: TGTGCCAGCAGCCGAGCGTACCAAGAGACCCAGTACTTC; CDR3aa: CASSRAYQETQYF
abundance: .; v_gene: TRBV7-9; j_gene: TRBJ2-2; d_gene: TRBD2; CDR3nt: TGTGCCAGCTCTCATTGGGGGGGAGAGAACACCGGGGAGCTGTTTTTT; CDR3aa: CASSHWGGENTGELFF
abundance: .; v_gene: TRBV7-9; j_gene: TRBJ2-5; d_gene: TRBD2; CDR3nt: TGTGCCAGCAGCTCTCGGACTAGCGGGATATTCGAGACCCAGTACTTC; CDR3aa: CASSSRTSGIFETQYF
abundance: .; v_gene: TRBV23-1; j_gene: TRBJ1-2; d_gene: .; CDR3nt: TGCGCCAGCAGTCAAGGGGCGGTGAAAACTAACTATGGCTACACCTTC; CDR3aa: CASSQGAVKTNYGYTF
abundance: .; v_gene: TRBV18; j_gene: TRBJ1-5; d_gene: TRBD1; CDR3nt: TGTGCCACTTCCGGGACAGGGAATCAGCCCCAGCATTTT; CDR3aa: CATSGTGNQPQHF
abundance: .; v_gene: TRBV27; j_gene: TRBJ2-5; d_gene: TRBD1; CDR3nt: TGTGCCAGCAGTTGGACAGGGCTGGAGAGAGAGACCCAGTACTTC; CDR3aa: CASSWTGLERETQYF
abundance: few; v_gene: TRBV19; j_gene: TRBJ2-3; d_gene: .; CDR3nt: TGTGCCAGTAGTATCTTCAGCGGCTCAGATACGCAGTATTTT; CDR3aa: CASSIFSGSDTQYF
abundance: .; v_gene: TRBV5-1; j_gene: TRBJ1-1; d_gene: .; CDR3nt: TGCGCCAGCAGCTCGGGCGCGGGGAACACTGAAGCTTTCTTT; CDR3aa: CASSSGAGNTEAFF
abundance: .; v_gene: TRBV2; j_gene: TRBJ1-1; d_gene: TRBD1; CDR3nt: TGTGCCAGCAGTCGACAGGGGAAGAACACTGAAGCTTTCTTT; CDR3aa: CASSRQGKNTEAFF
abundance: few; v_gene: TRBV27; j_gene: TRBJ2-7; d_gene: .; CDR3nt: TGTGCCAGCAAAAGCGGCTATAGCTCCTACGAGCAGTACTTC; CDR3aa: CASKSGYSSYEQYF
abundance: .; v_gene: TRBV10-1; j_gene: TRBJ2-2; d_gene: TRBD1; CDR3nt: TGCGCCAGCAGTGACGGGACAGGGACCGGGGAGCTGTTTTTT; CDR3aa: CASSDGTGTGELFF
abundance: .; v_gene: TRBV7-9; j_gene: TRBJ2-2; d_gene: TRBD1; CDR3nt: TGTGCCAGCAGCTTGGCTCCGGGACAGAAAAACACCGGGGAGCTGTTTTTT; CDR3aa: CASSLAPGQKNTGELFF
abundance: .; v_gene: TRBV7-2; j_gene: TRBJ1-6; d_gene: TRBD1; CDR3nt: TGTGCCAGCAGTTCGTACAAGACAGGGCCAACTTCACCCCTCCACTTT; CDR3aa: CASSSYKTGPTSPLHF
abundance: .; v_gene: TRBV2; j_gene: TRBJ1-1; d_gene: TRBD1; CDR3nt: TGTGCCAGCAGTGAAGACAGGGGGCCAGCTTTCTTT; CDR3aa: CASSEDRGPAFF
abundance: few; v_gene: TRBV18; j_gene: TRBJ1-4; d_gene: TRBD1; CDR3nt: TGTGCCAGCTCACCAGGACAGGCCGAAAAACTGTTTTTT; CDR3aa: CASSPGQAEKLFF
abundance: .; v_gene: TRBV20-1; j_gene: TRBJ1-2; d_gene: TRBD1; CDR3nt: TGCAGTGCTTCAAGGACAGGAGGCTACACCTTC; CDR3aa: CSASRTGGYTF
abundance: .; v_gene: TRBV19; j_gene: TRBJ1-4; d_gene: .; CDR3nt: TGTGCCAGTAGTATAGGGGGAGCAGCTAATGAAAAACTGTTTTTT; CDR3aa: CASSIGGAANEKLFF
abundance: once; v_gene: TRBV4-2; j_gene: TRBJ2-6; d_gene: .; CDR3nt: TGTGCCAGCAGCCAAGTGGGGGGTTCGGGGGCCAACGTCCTGACTTTC; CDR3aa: CASSQVGGSGANVLTF
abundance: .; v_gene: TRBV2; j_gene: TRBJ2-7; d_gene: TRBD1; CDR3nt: TGTGCCAGCAGGGACAGGGCCTTCGAGCAGTACTTC; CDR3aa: CASRDRAFEQYF
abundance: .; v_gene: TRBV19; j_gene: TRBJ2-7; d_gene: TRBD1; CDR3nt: TGTGCCAGTAGTGCCCGGGACAGGGCCTACGAGCAGTACTTC; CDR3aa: CASSARDRAYEQYF
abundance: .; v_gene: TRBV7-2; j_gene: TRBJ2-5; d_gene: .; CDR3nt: TGTGCCAGCAGCTTAGGTGGCCTTATGGGCGACGAGACCCAGTACTTC; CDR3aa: CASSLGGLMGDETQYF
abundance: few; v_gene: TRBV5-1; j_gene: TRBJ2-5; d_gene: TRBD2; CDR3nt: TGCGCCAGCAGCTTCGGGGGGGAAGAGACCCAGTACTTC; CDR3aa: CASSFGGEETQYF
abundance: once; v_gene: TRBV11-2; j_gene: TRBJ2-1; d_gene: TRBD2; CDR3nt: TGTGCCAGCAGCTTAGATGGCCTAGCGGACAATGAGCAGTTCTTC; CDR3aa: CASSLDGLADNEQFF
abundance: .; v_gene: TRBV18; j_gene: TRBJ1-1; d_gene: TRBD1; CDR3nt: TGTGCCAGCTCATTAAGGTTAAGGGACAGGGGAAGGGGGAACACTGAAGCTTTCTTT; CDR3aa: CASSLRLRDRGRGNTEAFF
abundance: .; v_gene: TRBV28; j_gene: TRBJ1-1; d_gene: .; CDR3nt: TGTGCCAGCAGTTTATTGGGGGCCCCTGAAGCTTTCTTT; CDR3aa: CASSLLGAPEAFF
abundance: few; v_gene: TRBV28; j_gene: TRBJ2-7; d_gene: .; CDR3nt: TGTGCCAGCACCCCCGACTACTACGAGCAGTACTTC; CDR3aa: CASTPDYYEQYF
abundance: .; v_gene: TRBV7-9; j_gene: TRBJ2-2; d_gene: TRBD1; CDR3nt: TGTGCCAGCAGCTTGGGGACAGGGTCGATCGGGGAGCTGTTTTTT; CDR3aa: CASSLGTGSIGELFF
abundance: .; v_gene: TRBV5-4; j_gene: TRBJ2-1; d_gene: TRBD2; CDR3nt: TGTGCCAGCAGCCCCATAGCGGGAGGACCAGTCAATGAGCAGTTCTTC; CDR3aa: CASSPIAGGPVNEQFF
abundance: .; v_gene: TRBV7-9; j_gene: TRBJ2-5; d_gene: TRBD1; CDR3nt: TGTGCCAGCAGCTTAGGGACAGGGGGCCAAAGAAAGGAGACCCAGTACTTC; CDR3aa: CASSLGTGGQRKETQYF
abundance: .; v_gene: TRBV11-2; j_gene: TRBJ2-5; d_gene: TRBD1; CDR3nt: TGTGCCAGCAGCTTAAGGGGGCCCCAGTACTTC; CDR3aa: CASSLRGPQYF
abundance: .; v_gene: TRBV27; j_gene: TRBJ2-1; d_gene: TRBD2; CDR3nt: TGTGCCAGCAAACCTTCAGGCGGGAGCTCCTACAATGAGCAGTTCTTC; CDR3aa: CASKPSGGSSYNEQFF
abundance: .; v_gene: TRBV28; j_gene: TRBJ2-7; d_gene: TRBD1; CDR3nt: TGTGCCAGCAGTATTACCGACAGGGACCCCTACGAGCAGTACTTC; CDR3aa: CASSITDRDPYEQYF
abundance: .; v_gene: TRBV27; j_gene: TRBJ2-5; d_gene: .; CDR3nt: TGTGCCAGCAAAGGGGGTCATACAGAGACCCAGTACTTC; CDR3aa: CASKGGHTETQYF